This is a list of T cell receptor beta chains from one sample in a study of blood T cell repertoires in COVID-19. Clones were read by immunoSEQ multiplex PCR, and TCRdb kept only the in-frame ones, dropping some. This sample has a few hundred thousand clones, with roughly 80% found just once. Sequencing input: peripheral blood. The receptors were gathered from a woman younger than 35 with acute or convalescent COVID-19. The CDR3 runs from the conserved cysteine through the conserved F or W. The D gene is left open where the match is weak. Clone size is not always given. Where it is, it says once, few, many or a class for expanded clones.

size: -; J: TRBJ1-2; length: 12; V: TRBV6-5; D: TRBD1; CDR3: CASRRQGVGYTF; DNA: TGTGCCAGCAGACGACAGGGGGTTGGCTACACCTTC
size: -; J: TRBJ2-7; length: 15; V: TRBV3-1/TRBV3-2; D: -; CDR3: CASSQDLGQRASIYF; DNA: TGTGCCAGCAGCCAAGATCTTGGCCAGAGAGCGTCAATATACTTC
size: -; J: TRBJ2-2; length: 20; V: TRBV27; D: TRBD2; CDR3: CASSLFITSGPQANTGELFF; DNA: TGTGCCAGCAGTTTATTTATAACTAGCGGGCCCCAAGCGAACACCGGGGAGCTGTTTTTT
size: -; J: TRBJ1-5; length: 17; V: TRBV28; D: TRBD1; CDR3: CASSPTGGVDSNQPQHF; DNA: TGTGCCAGCAGTCCGACAGGGGGCGTAGATAGCAATCAGCCCCAGCATTTT
size: -; J: TRBJ2-1; length: 15; V: TRBV10-3; D: -; CDR3: CAISDRTKRNNEQFF; DNA: TGTGCCATCAGTGATCGGACTAAACGGAACAATGAGCAGTTCTTC
size: -; J: TRBJ2-7; length: 15; V: TRBV18; D: TRBD1; CDR3: CASSQTGTGGYEQYF; DNA: TGTGCCAGCTCACAAACCGGGACAGGGGGCTACGAGCAGTACTTC
size: once; J: TRBJ1-1; length: 15; V: TRBV7-2; D: TRBD1; CDR3: CASSRQGQVNTEAFF; DNA: TGTGCCAGCAGCAGACAGGGACAGGTCAACACTGAAGCTTTCTTT
size: -; J: TRBJ1-1; length: 14; V: TRBV6-5; D: TRBD1; CDR3: CASSYIGQGASAFF; DNA: TGTGCCAGCAGTTATATCGGACAGGGGGCTTCTGCTTTCTTT
size: -; J: TRBJ2-5; length: 15; V: TRBV2; D: TRBD2; CDR3: CASRKGTSGQETQYF; DNA: TGTGCCAGCAGAAAAGGGACTAGCGGGCAAGAGACCCAGTACTTC
size: -; J: TRBJ2-1; length: 12; V: TRBV29-1; D: -; CDR3: CSVEENPGRQFF; DNA: TGCAGCGTTGAAGAAAACCCGGGTCGTCAGTTCTTC
size: -; J: TRBJ2-3; length: 14; V: TRBV5-8; D: TRBD1; CDR3: CASSLGTGGDTQYF; DNA: TGTGCCAGCAGCTTGGGGACAGGGGGCGATACGCAGTATTTT
size: -; J: TRBJ2-1; length: 14; V: TRBV14; D: -; CDR3: CASSPPRDWNEQFF; DNA: TGTGCCAGCAGCCCACCGAGGGACTGGAATGAGCAGTTCTTC
size: -; J: TRBJ2-7; length: 14; V: TRBV27; D: -; CDR3: CASSYLGQSYEQYF; DNA: TGTGCCAGCAGTTACCTTGGGCAGTCCTACGAGCAGTACTTC
size: -; J: TRBJ1-2; length: 15; V: TRBV3-1/TRBV3-2; D: -; CDR3: CASSQYGGRGYGYTF; DNA: TGTGCCAGCAGCCAATATGGGGGCCGGGGCTATGGCTACACCTTC
size: -; J: TRBJ2-3; length: 14; V: TRBV5-8; D: TRBD1; CDR3: CASSFDRGTDTQYF; DNA: TGTGCCAGCAGCTTCGACAGGGGCACAGATACGCAGTATTTT
size: -; J: TRBJ1-1; length: 15; V: TRBV6-2/TRBV6-3; D: TRBD1; CDR3: CASSNLQGMNTEAFF; DNA: TGTGCCAGCAGTAACCTACAGGGGATGAACACTGAAGCTTTCTTT
size: -; J: TRBJ2-7; length: 15; V: TRBV6-5; D: TRBD2; CDR3: CASSSPGLAGDEQYF; DNA: TGTGCCAGCAGTTCCCCGGGACTAGCGGGTGACGAGCAGTACTTC
size: once; J: TRBJ2-2; length: 18; V: TRBV19; D: TRBD2; CDR3: CASSIGLAGGRYGGELFF; DNA: TGTGCCAGTAGTATCGGACTAGCGGGAGGGAGGTACGGCGGGGAGCTGTTTTTT
size: -; J: TRBJ2-7; length: 14; V: TRBV6-5; D: -; CDR3: CATGLVAKGYEQYF; DNA: TGTGCCACCGGTCTGGTAGCGAAAGGGTACGAGCAGTACTTC
size: -; J: TRBJ1-2; length: 15; V: TRBV15; D: -; CDR3: CATSREGTGLDGYTF; DNA: TGTGCCACCAGCAGAGAGGGAACAGGGCTGGATGGCTACACCTTC
size: -; J: TRBJ2-5; length: 15; V: TRBV7-6; D: -; CDR3: CASSPNAVSQETQYF; DNA: TGTGCCAGCAGTCCGAACGCAGTGTCTCAAGAGACCCAGTACTTC
size: -; J: TRBJ2-1; length: 17; V: TRBV5-4; D: TRBD2; CDR3: CASSPRLAGSAYNEQFF; DNA: TGTGCCAGCAGCCCCCGACTAGCGGGATCCGCCTACAATGAGCAGTTCTTC
size: -; J: TRBJ2-2; length: 14; V: TRBV14; D: -; CDR3: CASSQDWNTGELFF; DNA: TGTGCCAGCAGCCAAGACTGGAACACCGGGGAGCTGTTTTTT
size: -; J: TRBJ1-2; length: 14; V: TRBV30; D: TRBD1; CDR3: CAWSEAGTAYGYTF; DNA: TGTGCCTGGAGCGAAGCCGGGACAGCTTATGGCTACACCTTC
size: -; J: TRBJ1-6; length: 12; V: TRBV19; D: -; CDR3: CASSREGAPLHF; DNA: TGTGCCAGTAGTAGGGAGGGGGCACCCCTCCACTTT
size: -; J: TRBJ1-2; length: 14; V: TRBV4-1; D: TRBD1; CDR3: CASSPDRGAYGYTF; DNA: TGCGCCAGCAGCCCCGACAGGGGAGCCTATGGCTACACCTTC
size: -; J: TRBJ2-3; length: 15; V: TRBV10-3; D: TRBD2; CDR3: CAISDVTSGRDTQYF; DNA: TGTGCCATCAGTGACGTGACTAGCGGGAGAGATACGCAGTATTTT
size: -; J: TRBJ2-3; length: 16; V: TRBV27; D: -; CDR3: CASSLFLGASTDTQYF; DNA: TGTGCCAGCAGTTTATTCTTGGGGGCCAGCACAGATACGCAGTATTTT
size: -; J: TRBJ2-7; length: 13; V: TRBV6-5; D: TRBD1; CDR3: CASSLDRGYEQYF; DNA: TGTGCCAGCAGTCTAGACAGGGGCTACGAGCAGTACTTC
size: -; J: TRBJ2-4; length: 12; V: TRBV29-1; D: -; CDR3: CSPPRQGHIQYF; DNA: TGCAGCCCTCCGCGCCAGGGGCACATTCAGTACTTC
size: -; J: TRBJ2-3; length: 15; V: TRBV9; D: TRBD2; CDR3: CASSATSGWADTQYF; DNA: TGTGCCAGCAGCGCTACTAGCGGGTGGGCAGATACGCAGTATTTT
size: -; J: TRBJ1-5; length: 16; V: TRBV28; D: TRBD1; CDR3: CASRSSPGQGQQPQHF; DNA: TGTGCCAGCAGATCCAGTCCGGGACAGGGGCAGCAGCCCCAGCATTTT
size: -; J: TRBJ2-4; length: 19; V: TRBV4-3; D: TRBD1; CDR3: CASSQDPTGGDQAKNIQYF; DNA: TGCGCCAGCAGCCAAGATCCAACAGGGGGCGATCAGGCCAAAAACATTCAGTACTTC
size: once; J: TRBJ2-3; length: 16; V: TRBV3-1/TRBV3-2; D: TRBD2; CDR3: CASSQGTSGSSDTQYF; DNA: TGTGCCAGCAGCCAGGGGACTAGCGGGAGTTCAGATACGCAGTATTTT
size: -; J: TRBJ2-1; length: 13; V: TRBV9; D: -; CDR3: CASSVSRYGEQFF; DNA: TGTGCCAGCAGCGTATCCCGGTACGGTGAGCAGTTCTTC
size: -; J: TRBJ1-1; length: 13; V: TRBV30; D: -; CDR3: CAWIRTENTEAFF; DNA: TGTGCCTGGATAAGGACAGAAAACACTGAAGCTTTCTTT
size: -; J: TRBJ2-2; length: 18; V: TRBV7-9; D: -; CDR3: CASSSPIGGRKNTGELFF; DNA: TGTGCCAGCAGCTCCCCCATTGGAGGGAGAAAGAACACCGGGGAGCTGTTTTTT
size: -; J: TRBJ2-7; length: 16; V: TRBV7-9; D: -; CDR3: CASSSWVGQGGYEQYF; DNA: TGTGCCAGCAGCTCTTGGGTGGGGCAGGGAGGCTACGAGCAGTACTTC
size: -; J: TRBJ1-1; length: 15; V: TRBV6-4; D: TRBD1; CDR3: CASAPGQGVGTEAFF; DNA: TGTGCCAGTGCCCCGGGACAGGGGGTTGGCACTGAAGCTTTCTTT
size: -; J: TRBJ2-1; length: 17; V: TRBV3-1/TRBV3-2; D: -; CDR3: CASSQEHQRQSLWEQFF; DNA: TGTGCCAGCAGCCAAGAGCATCAGCGGCAATCTCTTTGGGAGCAGTTCTTC
size: -; J: TRBJ1-2; length: 16; V: TRBV29-1; D: TRBD1; CDR3: CSVPGTELGVNYGYTF; DNA: TGCAGCGTTCCCGGGACAGAACTCGGGGTTAACTATGGCTACACCTTC
size: -; J: TRBJ1-4; length: 16; V: TRBV6-5; D: TRBD1; CDR3: CASSYAAGTANEKLFF; DNA: TGTGCCAGCAGTTACGCGGCCGGGACAGCTAATGAAAAACTGTTTTTT
size: few; J: TRBJ1-2; length: 13; V: TRBV12-3/TRBV12-4; D: -; CDR3: CASSFNADYGYTF; DNA: TGTGCCAGCAGTTTTAATGCAGACTATGGCTACACCTTC
size: -; J: TRBJ2-3; length: 15; V: TRBV7-2; D: -; CDR3: CASSFRTASTDTQYF; DNA: TGTGCCAGCAGCTTCCGGACAGCTAGCACAGATACGCAGTATTTT
size: -; J: TRBJ1-2; length: 14; V: TRBV3-1/TRBV3-2; D: TRBD1; CDR3: CASSTRSGGFGYTF; DNA: TGTGCCAGCAGCACCCGCTCAGGGGGTTTTGGCTACACCTTC
size: -; J: TRBJ1-3; length: 16; V: TRBV18; D: -; CDR3: CASSHGQRNSGNTIYF; DNA: TGTGCCAGCTCACACGGACAGAGGAACTCTGGAAACACCATATATTTT
size: once; J: TRBJ2-7; length: 17; V: TRBV27; D: TRBD2; CDR3: CATQTSGNYLYSYEQYF; DNA: TGTGCCACTCAGACTAGCGGGAACTACCTTTACTCCTACGAGCAGTACTTC
size: -; J: TRBJ1-2; length: 13; V: TRBV27; D: -; CDR3: CASSINGGYGYTF; DNA: TGTGCCAGCAGCATAAACGGAGGCTATGGCTACACCTTC
size: -; J: TRBJ1-1; length: 14; V: TRBV24-1; D: -; CDR3: CATRGIGGNTEAFF; DNA: TGTGCCACCAGAGGCATCGGGGGAAACACTGAAGCTTTCTTT
size: -; J: TRBJ1-3; length: 15; V: TRBV9; D: -; CDR3: CASSVEVGAGNTIYF; DNA: TGTGCCAGCAGCGTAGAGGTCGGGGCTGGAAACACCATATATTTT
size: -; J: TRBJ2-7; length: 11; V: TRBV7-9; D: -; CDR3: CASSLSYEQYF; DNA: TGTGCCAGCAGCTTATCGTACGAGCAGTACTTC
size: -; J: TRBJ2-2; length: 18; V: TRBV3-1/TRBV3-2; D: TRBD2; CDR3: CASSQEILAGADTGELFF; DNA: TGTGCCAGCAGCCAAGAAATCCTAGCGGGAGCCGACACCGGGGAGCTGTTTTTT
size: many; J: TRBJ2-7; length: 14; V: TRBV19; D: -; CDR3: CASSIRRDSYEQYF; DNA: TGTGCCAGTAGTATTCGTCGGGACTCCTACGAGCAGTACTTC
size: -; J: TRBJ1-2; length: 12; V: TRBV19; D: TRBD1; CDR3: CASSRTGDGYTF; DNA: TGTGCCAGTAGCCGGACAGGGGATGGCTACACCTTC
size: -; J: TRBJ2-2; length: 16; V: TRBV5-1; D: TRBD1; CDR3: CASSLGTGSNTGELFF; DNA: TGCGCCAGCAGCTTGGGGACAGGATCGAACACCGGGGAGCTGTTTTTT
size: medium-sized; J: TRBJ2-7; length: 12; V: TRBV25-1; D: -; CDR3: CASSAVYSEQYF; DNA: TGTGCCAGCAGTGCGGTCTACTCCGAGCAGTACTTC
size: -; J: TRBJ1-1; length: 13; V: TRBV27; D: -; CDR3: CASRRQSNTEAFF; DNA: TGTGCCAGCCGCCGTCAGTCAAACACTGAAGCTTTCTTT
size: -; J: TRBJ1-2; length: 15; V: TRBV7-8; D: -; CDR3: CASSSDFIRVRGYTF; DNA: TGTGCCAGCAGCTCCGACTTCATCAGGGTTCGAGGCTACACCTTC
size: -; J: TRBJ2-1; length: 14; V: TRBV7-9; D: -; CDR3: CASSRLGDNNEQFF; DNA: TGTGCCAGCAGCCGCCTAGGGGATAACAATGAGCAGTTCTTC